The clone carrying this T cell receptor beta chain was observed a single time. The data were obtained in a study of blood T cell repertoires in COVID-19. TCRdb's table, derived via immunoSEQ multiplex PCR, lists solely in-frame clones and lacks some. Altogether over 150,000 clones are present, around four fifths being singletons, with the ten largest covering 7.5% to 10%. The sequence was obtained from an elderly woman with COVID-19, enrolled during active disease. Material: peripheral blood.

This CDR3 reads CASSNGQPHHPLHF. CDR3 in DNA: TGTGCCAGCAGCAACGGACAGCCCCACCACCCCCTCCACTTT. This sequence joins TRBV7-6 and TRBJ1-6; a weak D match, TRBD1 (6 bases). V lost 5 bases, J lost 13 bases, and 18 bases lay in between. The CDR3 has 14 residues. Germline V gene sequence: CDR1 SGHVS, CDR2 FNYEAQ.